This T cell receptor (beta chain) was identified during a study of cytomegalovirus exposure and HLA in healthy donors. Study background: A prior analysis found about 120 million unique TCR beta sequences from 170 million or so T cells. Of around 400 genotyped donors, around 86% grouped in the Caucasian-associated ancestry cluster. Regarding the study as a whole: A later analysis showed TCR association rates differing by HLA locus, peaking at DRB1 and lowest at HLA-C. In a later analysis, V- and J-gene trimming of beta chains associated with a DCLRE1C missense variant, replicated independently.

PCR was performed using 60 Vbeta and 13 Jbeta primers. TCRdb's copy holds only in-frame clones and misses some; the assay was immunoSEQ multiplex PCR. The sample lists some 120,000 clones; 75% to 85% were seen once. The CDR3 is made up of 15 amino acids. Germline V gene lookup returns CDR1 GTSNPN and CDR2 SVGIG (reference sequence). With V trimmed by 0 bases and J by 2 bases, 6 bases remained unmatched. This clone was observed a single time. Its antigen is not identified. Sequences were obtained from PBMCs. The receptor's source is a man aged 25 to 40 in good health and CMV-seropositive. The chain couples TRBV30 to TRBJ1-2, with TRBD1 identical over 7 bases. In nucleotides, the CDR3 is TGTGCCTGGAGTGTACCCGGAGGGGGCAACTATGGCTACACCTTC. Amino acid sequence: CAWSVPGGGNYGYTF.